The 5 T cell receptor beta chains listed next were all sequenced from one sample in a study of cytomegalovirus exposure and HLA in healthy donors. TCRdb keeps only in-frame clones here, not all; method: immunoSEQ multiplex PCR. This sample has 150,000 to 170,000 clones; around 84% occur once, and the top ten carry 2.1%. The sequencing sample was made of PBMCs. The source is a human donor in good health.

The V gene is TRBV7-2, the J gene TRBJ1-4; D may be TRBD1 (5 bases). V was cut by 0 bases and J by 8 bases, with 7 bases left in between. Germline V gives CDR1 SGHTA, CDR2 FQGNSA. The CDR3 covers 13 residues. In DNA form, the CDR3 reads TGTGCCAGCAGCTTAGCTCGACAGGAAAAACTGTTTTTT. Residues: CASSLARQEKLFF. Combining the CDR3 with reference TRBV7-2 and TRBJ1-4 gives the whole variable domain GAGVSQSPSNKVTEKGKDVELRCDPISGHTALYWYRQSLGQGLEFLIYFQGNSAPDKSGLPSDRFSAERTGGSVSTLTIQRTQQEDSAVYLCASSLARQEKLFFGSGTQLSVL.

The J gene is TRBJ1-2, the V gene TRBV2; 8 nucleotides agree with TRBD1. Germline V lookup: CDR1 SNHLY, CDR2 FYNNEI. The CDR3 is 17 amino acids. V lost 3 bases to trimming and J lost 2 bases; unmatched junction nucleotides: 11. CDR3 in DNA: TGTGCCAGCAGTGACTCGACAGGGGCTACTAGGAACTATGGCTACACCTTC. As protein: CASSDSTGATRNYGYTF.

V and J are TRBV2 and TRBJ2-2; 7 bases align to TRBD2. There are 15 residues in the CDR3. J was trimmed by 2 bases and V by 6 bases; bases with no gene match: 6. The germline V gene has CDR1 SNHLY and CDR2 FYNNEI. The CDR3 bases are TGTGCCAGCAGGGGTAGCGGGTCCAACACCGGGGAGCTGTTTTTT. It encodes CASRGSGSNTGELFF.

V usage is TRBV28 and J usage is TRBJ1-5; tentative D call: TRBD1 (5 bases). Between the trimmed V and J ends, which lost 3 bases and 5 bases, there was a span of 14 bases. Germline V gives CDR1 MDHEN, CDR2 SYDVKM. The CDR3 is 15 amino acids. This chain's CDR3 is CASSLVGAAHQPQHF. The DNA for the CDR3 is TGTGCCAGCAGTTTGGTAGGGGCAGCTCATCAGCCCCAGCATTTT.

The chain combines TRBV15 with TRBJ2-1; 10 nucleotides align to TRBD2. V gave up 5 bases and J gave up 9 bases; unmatched junction bases: 10. Per germline, CDR1 LNHNV and CDR2 YYDKDF (reference sequence). This CDR3 is built from 15 residues. The chain's CDR3 is CATSARTSGHGEQFF. The CDR3 DNA reads TGTGCCACCAGCGCCCGGACTAGCGGTCACGGTGAGCAGTTCTTC. Filled out from reference TRBV15 and TRBJ2-1, the complete variable domain reads DAMVIQNPRYQVTQFGKPVTLSCSQTLNHNVMYWYQQKSSQAPKLLFHYYDKDFNNEADTPDNFQSRRPNTSFCFLDIRSPGLGDTAMYLCATSARTSGHGEQFFGPGTRLTVL.